The source of this T cell receptor beta chain is a study of CD8 T cells in Susac syndrome. The study, taken as a whole, reports: The study's TCR sequencing and HLA analysis covered a relatively small number of individuals, and the study acknowledged this.

Comments on this clonotype: Antigen specificity is unknown.

The CDR3 is made up of 16 amino acids. Trimming removed 5 bases from V and 5 bases from J, with 18 bases in between. Looked up from germline, CDR1 is SGHAT and CDR2 is FQNNGV. RNA, at about 0.45 to 1 ug, was reverse transcribed with random hexamers. An immunoSEQ multiplex PCR generated amplified TCR beta CDR3 products spanning 54 Vbeta and 13 Jbeta. TCRdb redid the calling of the immunoSEQ multiplex PCR reads with MiXCR, one entry per CDR3 protein. The sample consists of approximately 140,000 distinct CDR3 sequences, 65% to 90% of them appearing once. CD8+ and CD4+ T cells taken from blood had their TCR beta sequenced. TEMRA cells were FACS-enriched, while CD8+ and CD4+ T cells were negatively isolated.

Sequencing was done on a sample of CD8+ T cells from PBMCs. This sequence joins TRBV11-2 and TRBJ2-2; D gene uncertain. The receptor was isolated from a human donor with multiple sclerosis. CDR3 DNA sequence: TGTGCCAGCAGCCTTCCTCAAGTAGGGCGGACCGGGGAGCTGTTTTTT. It codes for CASSLPQVGRTGELFF.